Listed below are T cell receptor beta chains from one sample, sequenced in a study of cytomegalovirus exposure and HLA in healthy donors. Assay: immunoSEQ multiplex PCR; the TCRdb copy retains only in-frame clones and omits some. Of more than 120,000 clones detected, around three quarters appear once; the ten largest clones hold 5% to 7.5%. The sequenced sample consisted of PBMCs. These receptors all come from a woman aged 40 to 50 in good health and CMV-seropositive. CDR3s include the opening cysteine and the closing phenylalanine or tryptophan. Each record gives: CDR3 DNA, CDR3 protein, D gene, V gene, clone size, J gene. A D gene is named only where the DNA matches it firmly. Only some rows state a clone size, as once, few, many or a class for expanded clones.

DNA: TGCGCCAGCAGCTTGAGCGGGAGCGGCGAGACCCAGTACTTC; CDR3: CASSLSGSGETQYF; D: TRBD2; V: TRBV5-1; size: .; J: TRBJ2-5
DNA: TGTGCCAGCAGTGGCCCCGGGGGTGGTGTCACTGAAGCTTTCTTT; CDR3: CASSGPGGGVTEAFF; D: .; V: TRBV2; size: .; J: TRBJ1-1
DNA: TGCGCCAGCAGATCCGCTGACAACACAGATACGCAGTATTTT; CDR3: CASRSADNTDTQYF; D: .; V: TRBV5-1; size: .; J: TRBJ2-3
DNA: TGTGCCAGCAGCTCCCAGGGGTTCTACGAGCAGTACTTC; CDR3: CASSSQGFYEQYF; D: .; V: TRBV7-2; size: .; J: TRBJ2-7
DNA: TGTGCCAGCAGCTTAGGGCTAGCGGGAGGTGGAGATACGCAGTATTTT; CDR3: CASSLGLAGGGDTQYF; D: TRBD2; V: TRBV13; size: .; J: TRBJ2-3
DNA: TGTGCCAGCAGTGAATGGGGAACGGGGAGGGGGTACACCGGGGAGCTGTTTTTT; CDR3: CASSEWGTGRGYTGELFF; D: .; V: TRBV2; size: .; J: TRBJ2-2
DNA: TGTGCCAGCAGCGTAATAGGGGGCCAAACAGATACGCAGTATTTT; CDR3: CASSVIGGQTDTQYF; D: TRBD1; V: TRBV9; size: .; J: TRBJ2-3
DNA: TGTGCCAGCAGTGTCCGGATGAAGGCTAGCGGGTACCATGAGCAGTTCTTC; CDR3: CASSVRMKASGYHEQFF; D: TRBD2; V: TRBV9; size: .; J: TRBJ2-1
DNA: TGTGCCAGCAGCTTAGTAGCGGGGACTGAAGCTTTCTTT; CDR3: CASSLVAGTEAFF; D: .; V: TRBV7-9; size: few; J: TRBJ1-1
DNA: TGCAGCGTTGACCTCCGGGAGACCCAGTACTTC; CDR3: CSVDLRETQYF; D: .; V: TRBV29-1; size: .; J: TRBJ2-5
DNA: TGTGCCAGTAGTTTCGGGGGGGCGGCCTACTACGAGCAGTACTTC; CDR3: CASSFGGAAYYEQYF; D: TRBD2; V: TRBV19; size: .; J: TRBJ2-7
DNA: TGCGCCAGCAGCCCAGGACAGGGCGAAAGGGAGCAGTACTTC; CDR3: CASSPGQGEREQYF; D: TRBD1; V: TRBV5-1; size: .; J: TRBJ2-7